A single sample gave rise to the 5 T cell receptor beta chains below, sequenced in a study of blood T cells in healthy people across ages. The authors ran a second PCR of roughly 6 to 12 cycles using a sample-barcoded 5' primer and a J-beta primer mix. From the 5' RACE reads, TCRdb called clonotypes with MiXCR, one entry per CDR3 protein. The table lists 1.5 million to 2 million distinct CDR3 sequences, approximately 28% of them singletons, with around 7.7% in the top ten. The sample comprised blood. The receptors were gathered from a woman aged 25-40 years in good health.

The CDR3 reads CASSLKVGGGSGYTF. In nucleotides, the CDR3 is TGTGCCAGCAGCTTAAAGGTCGGCGGGGGGAGCGGCTACACCTTC. The chain has TRBV7-2 and TRBJ1-2; possible D gene TRBD1, 5 bases. Trimming took 2 bases from V and 8 from J, leaving 18 bases between them. The CDR3 totals 15 residues. The germline V gene has CDR1 SGHTA and CDR2 FQGNSA.

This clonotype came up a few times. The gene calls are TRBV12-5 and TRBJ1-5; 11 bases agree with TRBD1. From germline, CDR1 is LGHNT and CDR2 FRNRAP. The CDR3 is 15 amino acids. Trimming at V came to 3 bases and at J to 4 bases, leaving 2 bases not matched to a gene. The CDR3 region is CASGLGTGGNQPQHF. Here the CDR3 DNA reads TGTGCTAGTGGTTTAGGGACAGGGGGGAATCAGCCCCAGCATTTT.

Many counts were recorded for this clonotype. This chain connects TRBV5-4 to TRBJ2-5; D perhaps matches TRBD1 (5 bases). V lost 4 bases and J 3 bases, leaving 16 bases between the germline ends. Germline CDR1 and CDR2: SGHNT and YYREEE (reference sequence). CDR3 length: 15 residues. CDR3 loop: CASSPRAGREETQYF. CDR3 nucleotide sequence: TGTGCCAGCAGCCCTCGGGCCGGCAGGGAAGAGACCCAGTACTTC.

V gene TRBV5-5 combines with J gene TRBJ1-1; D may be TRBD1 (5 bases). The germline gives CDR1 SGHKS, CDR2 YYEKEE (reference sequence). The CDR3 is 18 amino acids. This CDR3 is CGGSLLSGVRVVNTEAFF. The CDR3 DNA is TGTGGCGGCAGCTTGTTGTCGGGGGTGCGAGTAGTGAACACTGAAGCTTTCTTT.

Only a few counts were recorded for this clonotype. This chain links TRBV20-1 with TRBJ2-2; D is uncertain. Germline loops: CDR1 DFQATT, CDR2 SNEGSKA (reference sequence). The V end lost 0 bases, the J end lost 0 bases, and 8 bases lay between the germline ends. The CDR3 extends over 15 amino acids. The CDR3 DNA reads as TGCAGTGCTAGAGATCGGAATCCGAACACCGGGGAGCTGTTTTTT. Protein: CSARDRNPNTGELFF.